This TCR beta chain was retrieved from a study of T cells in Graves' hyperthyroidism and ophthalmopathy. Stable hyperthyroidism: no ophthalmopathy progression over 18 months of follow-up. Exclusions: uncontrolled infection, other autoimmune disease, pregnancy, lactation. Diagnoses rested on clinical symptoms, serum thyroxine and TRAb, thyroid ultrasound and orbital computed tomography. Germline V gene lookup returns CDR1 MNHNS and CDR2 SASEGT. Trimming removed 3 bases at V and 4 bases at J, with 19 bases between. The CDR3 runs 17 residues. Study-level points and caveats: Stable hyperthyroidism was told apart from ophthalmopathy by a model built on 13 V-J features.

This clonotype was detected ten times or more. Its antigen remains unidentified. Amplification of TCR beta CDR3 regions used RNA as the template. Researchers ran a first-round RT-PCR on the TCR CDR3 using the HTBI primer set. Using its own MiXCR run on the multiplex PCR reads, TCRdb lists one record per CDR3 protein. The sample has a few hundred thousand distinct CDR3 sequences, roughly 14% seen once; the top ten hold under 7.5%. The chain carries TRBV6-1 and TRBJ2-1; maybe TRBD1 (6 bases). The sequence derives from a woman in her 30s with Graves' hyperthyroidism. Sequencing used blood. The CDR3 nucleotides read TGTGCCAGCAGTGACAACCTGGGGACAATAGTATACAATGAGCAGTTCTTC. Translation gives CASSDNLGTIVYNEQFF.